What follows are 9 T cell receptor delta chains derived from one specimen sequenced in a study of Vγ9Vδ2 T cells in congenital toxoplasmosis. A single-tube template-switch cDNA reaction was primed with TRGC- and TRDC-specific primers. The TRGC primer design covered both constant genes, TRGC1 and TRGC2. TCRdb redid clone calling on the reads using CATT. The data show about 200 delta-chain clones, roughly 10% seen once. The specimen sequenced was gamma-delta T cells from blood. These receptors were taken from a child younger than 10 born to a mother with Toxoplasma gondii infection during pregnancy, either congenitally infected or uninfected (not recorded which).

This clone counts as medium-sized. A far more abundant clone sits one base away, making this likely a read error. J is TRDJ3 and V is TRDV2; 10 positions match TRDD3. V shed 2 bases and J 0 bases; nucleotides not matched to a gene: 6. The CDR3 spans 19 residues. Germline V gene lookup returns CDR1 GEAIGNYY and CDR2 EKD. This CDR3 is CACDSWGICSSWDTRQMFF. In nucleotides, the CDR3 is TGTGCCTGTGACAGCTGGGGGATATGTAGCTCCTGGGACACCCGACAGATGTTTTTC.

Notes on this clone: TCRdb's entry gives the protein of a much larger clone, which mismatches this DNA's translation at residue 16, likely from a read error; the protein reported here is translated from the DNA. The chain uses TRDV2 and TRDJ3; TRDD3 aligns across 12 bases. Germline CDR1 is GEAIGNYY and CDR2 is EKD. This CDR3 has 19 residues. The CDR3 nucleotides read TGTGCCTGTGACAGCTGGGGGATACGTAGCTCCTGGGACACCCGACGGATGTTTTTC. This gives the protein CACDSWGIRSSWDTRRMFF.

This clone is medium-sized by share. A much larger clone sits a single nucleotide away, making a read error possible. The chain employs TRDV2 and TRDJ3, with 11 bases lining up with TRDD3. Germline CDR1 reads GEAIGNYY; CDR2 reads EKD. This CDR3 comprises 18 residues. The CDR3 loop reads CASDILGDTQGKTRQMFF. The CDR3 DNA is TGTGCCAGTGACATTTTGGGGGATACGCAAGGAAAGACCCGACAGATGTTTTTC.

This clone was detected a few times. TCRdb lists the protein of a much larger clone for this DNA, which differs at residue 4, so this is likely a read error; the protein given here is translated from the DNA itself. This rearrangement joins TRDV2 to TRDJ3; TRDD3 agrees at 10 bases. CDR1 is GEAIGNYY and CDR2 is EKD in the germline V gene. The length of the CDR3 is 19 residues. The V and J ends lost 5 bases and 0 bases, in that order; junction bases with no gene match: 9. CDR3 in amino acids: CACGPVLGDSSWDTRQMFF. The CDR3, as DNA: TGTGCCTGTGGCCCCGTACTGGGGGATTCCTCCTGGGACACCCGACAGATGTTTTTC.

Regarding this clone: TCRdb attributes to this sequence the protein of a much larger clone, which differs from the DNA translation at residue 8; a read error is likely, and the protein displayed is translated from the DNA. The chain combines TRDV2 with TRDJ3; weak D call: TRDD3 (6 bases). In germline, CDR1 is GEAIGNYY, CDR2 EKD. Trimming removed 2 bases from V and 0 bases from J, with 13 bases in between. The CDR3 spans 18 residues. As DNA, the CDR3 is TGTGCCTGTGACAGTACTGGGAGATACTCCTGGGACACCCGACAGATGTTTTTC. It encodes CACDSTGRYSWDTRQMFF.

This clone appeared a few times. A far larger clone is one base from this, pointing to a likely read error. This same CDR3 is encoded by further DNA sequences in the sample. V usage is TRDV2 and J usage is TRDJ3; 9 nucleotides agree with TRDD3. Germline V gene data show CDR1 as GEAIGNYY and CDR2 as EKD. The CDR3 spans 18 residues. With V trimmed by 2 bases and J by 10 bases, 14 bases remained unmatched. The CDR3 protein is CACDILGDTQGKTRQMFF. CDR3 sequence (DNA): TGTGCCTGTGACATTTTAGGGGATACGCAAGGAAAGACCCGACAGATGTTTTTC.

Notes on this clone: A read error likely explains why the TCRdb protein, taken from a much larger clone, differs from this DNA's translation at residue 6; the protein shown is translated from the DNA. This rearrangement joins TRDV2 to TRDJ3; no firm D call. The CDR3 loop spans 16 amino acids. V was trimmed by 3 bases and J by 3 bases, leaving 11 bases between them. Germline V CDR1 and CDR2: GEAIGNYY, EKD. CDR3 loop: CACDAVPLWDTRQMFF. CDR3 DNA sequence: TGTGCCTGTGACGCAGTCCCTCTCTGGGACACCCGACAGATGTTTTTC.

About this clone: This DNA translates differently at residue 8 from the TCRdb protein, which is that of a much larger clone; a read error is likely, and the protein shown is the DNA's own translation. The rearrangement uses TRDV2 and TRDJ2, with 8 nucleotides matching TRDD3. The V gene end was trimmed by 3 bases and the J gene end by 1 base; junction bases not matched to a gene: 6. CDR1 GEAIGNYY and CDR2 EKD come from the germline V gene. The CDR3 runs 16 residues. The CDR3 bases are TGTGCCTGTGACGTACTGGGGGGTATTTTGACAGCACAACTCTTCTTT. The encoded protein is CACDVLGGILTAQLFF.

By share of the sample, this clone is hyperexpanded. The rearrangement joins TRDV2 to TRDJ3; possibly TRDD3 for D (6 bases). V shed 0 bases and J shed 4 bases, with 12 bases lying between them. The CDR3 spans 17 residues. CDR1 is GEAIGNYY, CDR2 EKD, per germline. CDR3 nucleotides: TGTGCCTGTGACACCGCGGGGGAGACTTGGGACACCCGACAGATGTTTTTC. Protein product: CACDTAGETWDTRQMFF.